Listed here are 22 T cell receptor beta chains from one sample, sequenced in a study of pediatric ulcerative colitis. One to two pinch biopsies were taken from the rectum during colonoscopy. Profiling relied on immunoSEQ multiplex PCR, and the TCRdb table lists in-frame clones only, not all of them. The sample comprises tens of thousands of clones, about 65% of which are singletons, and roughly a sixth rests with the top ten. The source material was gut tissue. The receptors here all came from a boy between 10 and 17 years old with severe ulcerative colitis.

This chain uses TRBV5-4 with TRBJ2-7; the D gene is possibly TRBD1 (5 bases). The CDR3 consists of 12 residues. Looked up from germline, CDR1 is SGHNT and CDR2 is YYREEE (reference sequence). Trimming pared 0 bases from V and 6 bases from J, leaving 7 bases between. In DNA form, the CDR3 reads TGTGCCAGCAGCTTGGTAGGGGTCGAGCAGTACTTC. This encodes CASSLVGVEQYF.

This clone was counted between two and nine times. The gene calls are TRBV11-3 and TRBJ1-6, with D possibly matching TRBD1 (6 bases). The CDR3 loop spans 14 amino acids. CDR1 is SGHNT and CDR2 is YENEEA in the germline V gene. Between the trimmed V and J ends, which lost 1 base and 6 bases, there was a span of 7 bases. The CDR3 nucleotides read TGTGCCAGCAGCTTAGGAGGGGGTAATTCACCCCTCCACTTT. Translated, it gives CASSLGGGNSPLHF.

The chain is built from TRBV7-8 and TRBJ1-2; D is possibly TRBD1 (6 bases). V was trimmed by 5 bases and J by 5 bases, leaving 15 bases between them. CDR3 length: 14 amino acids. Germline-derived CDR1 and CDR2 are SGHVS and FQNEAQ. CDR3 sequence (DNA): TGTGCCAGCAGCCCCCGGGGGGGCGGGTATGGCTACACCTTC. It encodes CASSPRGGGYGYTF.

V and J are TRBV2 and TRBJ2-1; no reliable D call. Trimming stripped 6 bases from V and 7 bases from J, with 16 bases between. CDR1 and CDR2 (germline): SNHLY, FYNNEI. This CDR3 spans 14 amino acids. The CDR3 protein is CASRNTPSWNEQFF. CDR3 in DNA: TGTGCCAGCAGAAACACGCCAAGCTGGAATGAGCAGTTCTTC. Full variable domain (rest looked up from reference TRBV2 and TRBJ2-1): EPEVTQTPSHQVTQMGQEVILRCVPISNHLYFYWYRQILGQKVEFLVSFYNNEISEKSEIFDDQFSVERPDGSNFTLKIRSTKLEDSAMYFCASRNTPSWNEQFFGPGTRLTVL.

The CDR3 spells CASRGTGNNSPLHF. CDR3 nucleotide sequence: TGTGCCAGCAGGGGGACAGGGAATAATTCACCCCTCCACTTT. This chain connects TRBV6-5 to TRBJ1-6; 9 positions match TRBD1. The CDR3 covers 14 residues. CDR1 is MNHEY, CDR2 SVGAGI, per germline. V gave up 6 bases and J gave up 5 bases; unmatched junction bases: 2.

This clone was seen a single time. V usage is TRBV27 and J usage is TRBJ1-2; D ambiguous. The germline V gene has CDR1 MNHEY and CDR2 SMNVEV (reference sequence). The CDR3 is 10 amino acids. Between the trimmed V and J ends, which lost 11 bases and 4 bases, there was a span of 8 bases. CDR3 residues: CAARGYGYTF. In nucleotides, the CDR3 is TGTGCCGCCCGGGGCTATGGCTACACCTTC.

The V and J genes are TRBV5-1 and TRBJ2-7; D is unresolved. Germline V gene data show CDR1 as SGHRS and CDR2 as YFSETQ. The CDR3 has 17 amino acids. With 3 bases removed from V and 0 bases from J, the gap between germline ends came to 19 bases. The CDR3 reads CASSSLLGTGPSYEQYF. CDR3 in DNA: TGCGCCAGCAGCTCCCTCCTTGGTACCGGGCCCTCCTACGAGCAGTACTTC. Supplemented by reference TRBV5-1 and TRBJ2-7, the full variable domain reads KAGVTQTPRYLIKTRGQQVTLSCSPISGHRSVSWYQQTPGQGLQFLFEYFSETQRNKGNFPGRFSGRQFSNSRSEMNVSTLELGDSALYLCASSSLLGTGPSYEQYFGPGTRLTVT.

The table lists this clone with a few counts. The chain recombines TRBV6-6 with TRBJ2-1, with TRBD1 identical over 8 bases. Trimming cost V 0 bases and J 5 bases; bases outside gene matches: 6. The CDR3 loop spans 16 amino acids. CDR1 MNHNY and CDR2 SVGAGI come from the germline V gene (reference sequence). This chain's CDR3 is CASSYSWTGNDNEQFF. CDR3 in DNA: TGTGCCAGCAGTTACTCGTGGACAGGGAACGACAATGAGCAGTTCTTC.

This clone was seen a single time. The CDR3 here is CASSWRGQEETQYF. The CDR3 nucleotides are TGTGCCAGCAGCTGGAGGGGGCAGGAAGAGACCCAGTACTTC. J is TRBJ2-5 and V is TRBV9, with D maybe TRBD1 (7 bases). The germline CDR1 and CDR2 sequences are SGDLS and YYNGEE. This CDR3 has 14 amino acids. Trimming shortened V by 4 bases and J by 3 bases, and 13 bases separated the two germline ends.

This chain links TRBV6-4 with TRBJ2-7; D unclear. Looked up from germline, CDR1 is MRHNA and CDR2 is SNTAGT. V lost 10 bases, J lost 6 bases, and 19 bases lay in between. This CDR3 is 13 amino acids long. CDR3 in DNA: TGTGCCATCCCGGAACCAGCATCACGCGAGCAGTACTTC. This gives the protein CAIPEPASREQYF.

This chain connects TRBV19 to TRBJ1-1; 10 positions agree with TRBD1. This CDR3 region has 15 residues. The ends lost 8 bases at V and 6 bases at J; junction bases unmatched: 12. Germline lookup yields CDR1 LNHDA and CDR2 SQIVND (reference sequence). The CDR3 loop is CASRDRGRRLAEAFF. The CDR3 DNA reads as TGTGCCAGTCGCGACAGGGGGCGACGGTTAGCTGAAGCTTTCTTT.

This chain uses TRBV19 with TRBJ2-5; the D gene is possibly TRBD1 (5 bases). In germline, CDR1 is LNHDA, CDR2 SQIVND (reference sequence). CDR3 size: 13 residues. The ends were cut back, 8 bases at V and 3 bases at J, with 13 bases in the middle. The CDR3 sequence is CASRAKGKETQYF. CDR3 in DNA: TGTGCCAGTCGCGCTAAGGGGAAAGAGACCCAGTACTTC.

This chain links TRBV20-1 with TRBJ1-2; D gene uncertain. CDR3 length: 8 residues. The V end was cut by 4 bases, the J end by 6 bases, with 0 bases between. Germline V CDR1 and CDR2: DFQATT, SNEGSKA (reference sequence). CDR3 protein: CSANGYTF. CDR3 in DNA: TGCAGTGCTAATGGCTACACCTTC.

The J gene is TRBJ1-2, the V gene TRBV6-5; TRBD1 is a possible D gene (5 bases). Germline CDR1 reads MNHEY; CDR2 reads SVGAGI. The length of the CDR3 is 13 residues. Trimming stripped 6 bases from V and 4 bases from J, with 12 bases between. CDR3 residues: CASSYRQFYGYTF. Written as DNA, the CDR3 is TGTGCCAGCAGCTACCGACAGTTCTATGGCTACACCTTC.

The sample holds one count of this clone. V and J are TRBV27 and TRBJ2-7; 9 bases match TRBD1. J lost 2 bases, V lost 7 bases, and 9 bases had no gene match. Germline-derived CDR1 and CDR2 are MNHEY and SMNVEV (reference sequence). The CDR3 consists of 15 residues. CDR3 sequence: CASNPTGTGTYEQYF. For the CDR3, the DNA is TGTGCCAGCAACCCCACCGGGACAGGGACCTACGAGCAGTACTTC.

This chain uses TRBV4-2 with TRBJ2-6; 8 bases map to TRBD1. Germline assignment: CDR1 LGHNA and CDR2 YNFKEQ. J was trimmed by 3 bases and V by 5 bases; bases with no gene match: 0. CDR3 size: 14 residues. CDR3 protein: CASSGQGGANVLTF. CDR3 bases: TGTGCCAGCAGCGGACAGGGTGGGGCCAACGTCCTGACTTTC.

The chain carries TRBV5-1 and TRBJ2-1; TRBD1 agrees at 7 bases. The CDR3 loop spans 12 amino acids. CDR1 is SGHRS and CDR2 is YFSETQ in the germline V gene. Germline trimming cut 4 bases from V and 7 bases from J; bases unmatched to any gene: 2. DNA of the CDR3: TGCGCCAGCAGCCAACAGGGGAATGAGCAGTTCTTC. This sequence encodes CASSQQGNEQFF.

The chain is built from TRBV25-1 and TRBJ1-2, with 9 bases that match TRBD1. CDR3 length: 17 amino acids. J lost 4 bases, V lost 3 bases, and 12 bases had no gene match. Germline CDR1 is MGHDK and CDR2 is SYGVNS. CDR3 residues: CASSDSRGQGLSYGYTF. Here the CDR3 DNA reads TGTGCCAGCAGTGATTCCAGAGGACAGGGGTTGTCCTATGGCTACACCTTC.

The chain uses TRBV19 and TRBJ1-4; possible D gene TRBD1, 6 bases. Deletions cut 2 bases from V and 7 bases from J, with 11 bases between. The CDR3 length is 14 residues. The germline V gene encodes CDR1 LNHDA and CDR2 SQIVND (reference sequence). The CDR3 loop is CASSITGTSEKLFF. DNA for the CDR3: TGTGCCAGTAGTATAACAGGGACGTCTGAAAAACTGTTTTTT. The variable domain in full, completed from reference TRBV19 and TRBJ1-4, reads DGGITQSPKYLFRKEGQNVTLSCEQNLNHDAMYWYRQDPGQGLRLIYYSQIVNDFQKGDIAEGYSVSREKKESFPLTVTSAQKNPTAFYLCASSITGTSEKLFFGSGTQLSVL.

This clone was detected only a few times. This sequence joins TRBV5-5 and TRBJ1-2; 7 nucleotides agree with TRBD1. Trimming removed 5 bases from V and 4 bases from J; junction bases left unmatched: 8. This CDR3 region has 14 residues. Germline V gene data show CDR1 as SGHKS and CDR2 as YYEKEE (reference sequence). CDR3 sequence reads: CASSLGTASYGYTF. The CDR3 nucleotides read TGTGCCAGCAGTCTCGGGACAGCTTCCTATGGCTACACCTTC. Filled out from reference TRBV5-5 and TRBJ1-2, the complete variable domain reads DAGVTQSPTHLIKTRGQQVTLRCSPISGHKSVSWYQQVLGQGPQFIFQYYEKEERGRGNFPDRFSARQFPNYSSELNVNALLLGDSALYLCASSLGTASYGYTFGSGTRLTVV.

The gene calls are TRBV13 and TRBJ1-1; D uncertain. Germline CDR1 PRHDT, CDR2 FYEKMQ (reference sequence). V lost 2 bases, J lost 1 base, and 5 bases lay in between. CDR3 size: 13 residues. This CDR3 is CASSLRSNTEAFF. Here the CDR3 DNA reads TGTGCCAGCAGCTTAAGGTCGAACACTGAAGCTTTCTTT.

V and J are TRBV4-1 and TRBJ2-2; D possibly matches TRBD1 or TRBD2 (5 bases each). Per the germline V gene, CDR1 is MGHRA and CDR2 is YSYEKL. The V gene lost 4 bases and the J gene lost 1 base, with 13 bases spanning the gap. The CDR3 is 16 residues long. The CDR3 loop is CASSPFGTVNTGELFF. The DNA of the CDR3 is TGCGCCAGCAGCCCTTTTGGGACGGTGAACACCGGGGAGCTGTTTTTT.